This T cell receptor (beta chain) was observed in a study of naive CD8 T cells in extremely preterm neonates. The repertoire was sequenced with immunoSEQ multiplex PCR; TCRdb's copy has only in-frame clones and lacks some. Among tens of thousands of clones listed, around 89% were seen once. A remark on this clone: The target antigen is unknown.

Extremely preterm deliveries at about 22-27 weeks of gestation provided the preterm samples. The sample holds sorted live naive CD8+ CD45RA+CCR7+ T cells. V was cut by 0 bases and J by 2 bases, with 7 bases left in between. This CDR3 has 13 residues. Germline lookup yields CDR1 GTSNPN and CDR2 SVGIG (reference sequence). Study results and limitations: Term neonates around 0.42%, young children roughly 0.03%, adults 0.01%; preterm neonates shared 2.7%. Preterm infants showed shorter CDR3s, fewer N additions and less trimming than older groups.

Sequencing was carried out using naive CD8+ T cells from cord blood. This sequence originates from a boy who was born preterm. This chain connects TRBV30 to TRBJ1-1, with D maybe TRBD1 (5 bases). The CDR3 spells CAWSVGDNTEAFF. In DNA form, the CDR3 reads TGTGCCTGGAGTGTAGGGGACAACACTGAAGCTTTCTTT.